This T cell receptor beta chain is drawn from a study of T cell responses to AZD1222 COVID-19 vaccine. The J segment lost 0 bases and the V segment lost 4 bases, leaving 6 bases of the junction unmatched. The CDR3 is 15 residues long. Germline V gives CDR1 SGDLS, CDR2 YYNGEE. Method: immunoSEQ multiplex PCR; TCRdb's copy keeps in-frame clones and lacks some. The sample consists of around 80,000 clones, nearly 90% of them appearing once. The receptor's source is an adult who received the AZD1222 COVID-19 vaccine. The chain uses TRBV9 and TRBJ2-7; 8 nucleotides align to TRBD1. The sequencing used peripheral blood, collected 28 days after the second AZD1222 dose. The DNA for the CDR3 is TGTGCCAGCAGCCCACGGACAGGGATCTCCTACGAGCAGTACTTC. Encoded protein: CASSPRTGISYEQYF.